Following are 20 T cell receptor beta chains from one sample sequenced in a study of response to subunit inactivated influenza vaccine. Each CDR3 protein is one row after TCRdb ran MiXCR on the RT-PCR reads. The sample lists 650,000 to 700,000 distinct CDR3 sequences; around 14% were seen once. The sample in question was PBMCs from blood, obtained 11 to 12 days after vaccination. These receptors came from a man between 45 and 60 years old who received an inactivated influenza vaccine.

The J gene is TRBJ1-1, the V gene TRBV5-5, with 9 positions matching TRBD1. Trimming at V came to 2 bases and at J to 8 bases, leaving 1 base not matched to a gene. The CDR3 length is 12 residues. Germline V gene sequence: CDR1 SGHKS, CDR2 YYEKEE (reference sequence). CDR3 in DNA: TGTGCCAGCAGCTTTGACAGGGGGGAAGCTTTCTTT. It specifies CASSFDRGEAFF.

This clonotype came up many times. This sequence joins TRBV20-1 and TRBJ2-3; 9 bases are shared with TRBD1. V shed 5 bases, J shed 0 bases, and the junction held 3 bases outside the gene matches. Germline V gene data show CDR1 as DFQATT and CDR2 as SNEGSKA (reference sequence). The CDR3 extends over 14 amino acids. The CDR3 reads CSASGTGSTDTQYF. Written as DNA, the CDR3 is TGCAGTGCTTCCGGGACAGGGAGCACAGATACGCAGTATTTT.

The rearrangement joins TRBV25-1 to TRBJ2-6, with TRBD1 matching 7 bases. Germline CDR1 reads MGHDK; CDR2 reads SYGVNS. The CDR3 is made up of 18 amino acids. After removal of 8 bases from V and 1 base from J, the junction contained 14 bases not matched to a gene. The CDR3 spells CASPSRDRDLSGANVLTF. As DNA, the CDR3 is TGTGCCAGCCCCTCCCGGGACAGAGACTTATCTGGGGCCAACGTCCTGACTTTC.

The chain joins TRBV10-1 to TRBJ1-6; D is uncertain. V was pared by 5 bases and J by 10 bases, with 12 bases between. CDR1 and CDR2 from the germline V gene are WNHNN and SYGVQD (reference sequence). This CDR3 is built from 13 residues. The CDR3 here is CASSPGVRSPLHF. As DNA, the CDR3 is TGCGCCAGCAGTCCTGGGGTTCGCTCACCCCTCCACTTT.

In this sample, this clonotype turned up a few times. The chain is built from TRBV2 and TRBJ1-1, with D unresolved. Trimming took off 5 bases at V and 1 base at J, with 11 bases between the two ends. CDR1 and CDR2 (germline): SNHLY, FYNNEI. The CDR3 sequence is 14 residues long. CDR3 loop: CASSFTPGNTEAFF. CDR3 coding DNA: TGTGCCAGCAGTTTCACACCGGGGAACACTGAAGCTTTCTTT.

The sample holds many counts of this clonotype. The chain joins TRBV14 to TRBJ2-1, with TRBD2 as a possible D gene (7 bases). The CDR3 totals 14 residues. Germline CDR1 SGHDN, CDR2 FVKESK. The V end was cut by 4 bases, the J end by 8 bases, with 15 bases between. In DNA, the CDR3 is TGTGCCAGCAGCCCTCTCGGCGGGGGCTATGAGCAGTTCTTC. Translating it yields CASSPLGGGYEQFF.

The V and J genes are TRBV5-1 and TRBJ1-1, with 11 bases matching TRBD1. This CDR3 has 14 residues. Trimming cost V 4 bases and J 7 bases; bases outside gene matches: 6. Per germline, CDR1 SGHRS and CDR2 YFSETQ. In nucleotides, the CDR3 is TGCGCCAGCAGCCCGGGACAGGGGGGGAATGAAGCTTTCTTT. Protein sequence: CASSPGQGGNEAFF.

The genes are TRBV24-1 and TRBJ2-1, with D tentatively TRBD2 (6 bases). Trimming stripped 3 bases from V and 1 base from J, with 15 bases between. This CDR3 contains 17 residues. Germline CDR1 and CDR2: KGHDR and SFDVKD. The CDR3: CATSDAGGTGSYNEQFF. CDR3 coding DNA: TGTGCCACCAGTGATGCGGGCGGGACGGGATCCTACAATGAGCAGTTCTTC.

The chain uses TRBV20-1 and TRBJ2-2, with D tentatively TRBD1 or TRBD2 (7 bases each). The V and J ends lost 5 bases and 7 bases respectively, with 17 bases between them. This CDR3 is built from 14 residues. Germline assignment: CDR1 DFQATT and CDR2 SNEGSKA (reference sequence). CDR3 in amino acids: CSAQGEGADGELFF. The DNA for the CDR3 is TGCAGTGCTCAAGGGGAGGGGGCGGACGGGGAGCTGTTTTTT.

This clonotype has only a few counts. The rearrangement links TRBV6-1 to TRBJ2-7, with 8 bases identical to TRBD2. Trimming took 5 bases from V and 6 from J; bases not matched to a gene: 15. The CDR3 covers 16 residues. CDR1 and CDR2 (germline): MNHNS, SASEGT. CDR3 in DNA: TGTGCCAGCAGTCCCCTAGACCGGGAGGGCCGGGGCGAGCAGTACTTC. Protein product: CASSPLDREGRGEQYF.

The chain employs TRBV10-3 and TRBJ1-6; perhaps TRBD1 as D (5 bases). The CDR3 extends over 14 amino acids. V was pared by 6 bases and J by 5 bases, with 11 bases between. Germline CDR1 ENHRY, CDR2 SYGVKD. CDR3 DNA sequence: TGTGCCATCAGCGACGGGACCCATAATTCACCCCTCCACTTT. Translated, it gives CAISDGTHNSPLHF.

This clonotype has just a few counts. The V and J genes are TRBV7-9 and TRBJ2-1; D is possibly TRBD1 (7 bases). V was trimmed by 5 bases and J by 7 bases, leaving 18 bases between them. The CDR3 sequence is 15 residues long. Germline values: CDR1 SEHNR, CDR2 FQNEAQ (reference sequence). This chain's CDR3 is CASSPGEGAGNEQFF. As DNA, the CDR3 is TGTGCCAGCAGCCCAGGTGAGGGGGCGGGGAATGAGCAGTTCTTC.

The rearrangement joins TRBV11-2 to TRBJ2-7; D might be TRBD1 (6 bases). V was cut by 5 bases and J by 1 base, with 24 bases left in between. Germline CDR1 is SGHAT and CDR2 is FQNNGV. This CDR3 region has 18 residues. CDR3 region: CASSLRIVGQPLSYEQYF. DNA for the CDR3: TGTGCCAGCAGCCTTCGGATAGTAGGACAGCCCCTTTCCTACGAGCAGTACTTC.

The sample holds a few counts of this clonotype. The chain has TRBV6-1 and TRBJ2-2; 8 bases align to TRBD2. With V trimmed by 8 bases and J by 6 bases, 5 bases remained unmatched. Germline-derived CDR1 and CDR2 are MNHNS and SASEGT. This CDR3 is 13 amino acids long. The CDR3: CASVQRESGELFF. In nucleotides, the CDR3 is TGTGCCAGCGTGCAGCGGGAGTCCGGGGAGCTGTTTTTT.

V usage is TRBV20-1 and J usage is TRBJ2-3, with a tentative D call TRBD1 (5 bases). The germline V gene has CDR1 DFQATT and CDR2 SNEGSKA (reference sequence). CDR3 length equals 17 residues. Trimming removed 2 bases at V and 5 bases at J, with 23 bases between. The CDR3: CSARLSGRAPREDTQYF. The CDR3 DNA follows: TGCAGTGCTAGACTCTCGGGCAGGGCGCCTCGCGAAGATACGCAGTATTTT.

The table lists this clonotype with a few counts. The chain uses TRBV7-2 and TRBJ2-7, with a tentative D call TRBD2 (6 bases). The CDR3 is made up of 14 amino acids. Trimming took off 5 bases at V and 3 bases at J, with 14 bases between the two ends. The germline CDR1 and CDR2 sequences are SGHTA and FQGNSA. CDR3 nucleotide sequence: TGTGCCAGCAGCCGCCTCCGGGACTTCTACGAGCAGTACTTC. Translated: CASSRLRDFYEQYF.

The chain links TRBV29-1 to TRBJ2-3, with D perhaps assigned TRBD1 or TRBD2 (5 bases each). This CDR3 is 16 amino acids long. V was pared by 6 bases and J by 0 bases, with 19 bases between. Germline V CDR1 and CDR2: SQVTM, ANQGSEA. For the CDR3, the DNA is TGCAGCGTAGCTTACTCGAGGGGCCGGAGCACAGATACGCAGTATTTT. It specifies CSVAYSRGRSTDTQYF.

The gene calls are TRBV5-1 and TRBJ2-7, with 12 bases that match TRBD2. This CDR3 region has 17 residues. With V trimmed by 4 bases and J by 0 bases, 8 bases remained unmatched. CDR1 and CDR2 (germline): SGHRS, YFSETQ. The CDR3 loop reads CASSPGTSGPLSYEQYF. The CDR3 DNA follows: TGCGCCAGCAGCCCAGGGACTAGCGGGCCGCTCTCCTACGAGCAGTACTTC. Full variable domain (remainder filled in from reference TRBV5-1 and TRBJ2-7): KAGVTQTPRYLIKTRGQQVTLSCSPISGHRSVSWYQQTPGQGLQFLFEYFSETQRNKGNFPGRFSGRQFSNSRSEMNVSTLELGDSALYLCASSPGTSGPLSYEQYFGPGTRLTVT.

This clonotype occurred many times. The chain has TRBV29-1 and TRBJ2-1; 9 nucleotides match TRBD1. Germline CDR1 is SQVTM and CDR2 is ANQGSEA. The CDR3 has 13 amino acids. V shed 8 bases, J shed 4 bases, and the junction held 6 bases outside the gene matches. The CDR3 DNA reads TGCAGCTTTGGGACAGGGATATACAATGAGCAGTTCTTC. It translates to CSFGTGIYNEQFF.

This clonotype was detected a few times. The genes are TRBV7-9 and TRBJ2-7; the D is unclear. Germline CDR1 SEHNR, CDR2 FQNEAQ (reference sequence). The CDR3 totals 15 residues. V was trimmed by 3 bases and J by 1 base, leaving 13 bases between them. The CDR3 spells CASSLGTHLSYEQYF. The CDR3 DNA reads as TGTGCCAGCAGCTTGGGCACCCACTTATCCTACGAGCAGTACTTC. Together with reference TRBV7-9 and TRBJ2-7, the CDR3 gives the full variable domain: DTGVSQNPRHKITKRGQNVTFRCDPISEHNRLYWYRQTLGQGPEFLTYFQNEAQLEKSRLLSDRFSAERPKGSFSTLEIQRTEQGDSAMYLCASSLGTHLSYEQYFGPGTRLTVT.